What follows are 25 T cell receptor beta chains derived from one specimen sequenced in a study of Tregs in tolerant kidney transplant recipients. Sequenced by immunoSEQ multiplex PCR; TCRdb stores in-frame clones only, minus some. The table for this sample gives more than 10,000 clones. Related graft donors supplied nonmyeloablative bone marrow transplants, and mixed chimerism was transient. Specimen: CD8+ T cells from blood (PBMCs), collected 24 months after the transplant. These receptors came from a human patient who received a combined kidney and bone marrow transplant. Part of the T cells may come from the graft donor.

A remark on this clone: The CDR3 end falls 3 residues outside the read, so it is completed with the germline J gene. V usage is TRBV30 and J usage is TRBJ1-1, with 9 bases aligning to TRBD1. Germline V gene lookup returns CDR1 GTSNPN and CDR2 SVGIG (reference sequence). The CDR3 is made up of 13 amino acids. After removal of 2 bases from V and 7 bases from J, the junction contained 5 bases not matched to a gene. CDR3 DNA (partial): TGTGCCTGGAGTCCCCGACAGGGGGATGAA. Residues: CAWSPRQGDE. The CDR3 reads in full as CAWSPRQGDEAFF.

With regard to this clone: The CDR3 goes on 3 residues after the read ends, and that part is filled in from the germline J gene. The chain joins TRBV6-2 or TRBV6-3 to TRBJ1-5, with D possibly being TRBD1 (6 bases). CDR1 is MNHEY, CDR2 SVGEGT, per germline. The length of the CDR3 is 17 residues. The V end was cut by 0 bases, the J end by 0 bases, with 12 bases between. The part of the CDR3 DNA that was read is TGTGCCAGCAGTTACTCGATACGGGGGGCTAGCAATCAGCCC. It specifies CASSYSIRGASNQP. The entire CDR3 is CASSYSIRGASNQPQHF.

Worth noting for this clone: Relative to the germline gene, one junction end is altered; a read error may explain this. The CDR3 protein is CSVEGRSGTEAFF. CDR3 DNA (partial): TGCAGCGTGGAAGGGAGGTCGGGCACTGAA. V and J are TRBV29-1 and TRBJ1-1; D remains ambiguous. Sequencing ends 3 residues short of the CDR3 end; the germline J gene provides the rest. Germline V CDR1 and CDR2: SQVTM, ANQGSEA. The CDR3 loop spans 13 amino acids.

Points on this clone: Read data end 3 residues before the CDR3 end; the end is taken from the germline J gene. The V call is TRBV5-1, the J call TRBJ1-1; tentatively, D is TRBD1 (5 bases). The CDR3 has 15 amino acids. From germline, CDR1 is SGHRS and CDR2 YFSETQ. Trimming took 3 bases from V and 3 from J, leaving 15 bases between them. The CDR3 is CASSWAPGDDTEAFF. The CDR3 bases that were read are TGCGCCAGCAGCTGGGCCCCGGGGGATGACACTGAA.

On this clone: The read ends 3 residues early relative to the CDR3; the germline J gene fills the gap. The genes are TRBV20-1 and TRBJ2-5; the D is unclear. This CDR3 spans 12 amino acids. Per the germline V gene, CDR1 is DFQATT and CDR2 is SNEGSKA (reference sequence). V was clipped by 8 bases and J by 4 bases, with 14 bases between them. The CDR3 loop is CSTPSSGETQYF. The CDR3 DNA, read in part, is TGCAGTACCCCCTCTAGTGGAGAGACC.

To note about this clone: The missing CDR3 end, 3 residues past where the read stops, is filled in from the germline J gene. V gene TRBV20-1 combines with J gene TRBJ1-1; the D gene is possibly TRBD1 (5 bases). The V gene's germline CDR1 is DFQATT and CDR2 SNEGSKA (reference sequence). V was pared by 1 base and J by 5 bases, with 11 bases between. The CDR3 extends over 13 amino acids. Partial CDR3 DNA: TGCAGTGCTAGAGTACGAGAGGGGACTGAA. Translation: CSARVREGTE. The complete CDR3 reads CSARVREGTEAFF.

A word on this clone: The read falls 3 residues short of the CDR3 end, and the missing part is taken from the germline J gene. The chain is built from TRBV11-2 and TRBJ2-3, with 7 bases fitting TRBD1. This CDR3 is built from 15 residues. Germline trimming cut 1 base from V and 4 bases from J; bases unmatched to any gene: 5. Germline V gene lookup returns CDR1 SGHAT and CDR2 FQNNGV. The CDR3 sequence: CASSLGEGAADTQYF. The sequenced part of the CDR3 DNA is TGTGCCAGCAGCTTAGGAGAGGGGGCCGCAGATACG.

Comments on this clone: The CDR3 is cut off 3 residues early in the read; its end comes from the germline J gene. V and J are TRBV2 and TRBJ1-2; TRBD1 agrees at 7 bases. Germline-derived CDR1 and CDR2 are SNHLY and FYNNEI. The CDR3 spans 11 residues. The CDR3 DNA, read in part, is TGTGCCAGCACCGACAGGGCTAGC. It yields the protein CASTDRAS. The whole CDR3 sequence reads CASTDRASYTF.

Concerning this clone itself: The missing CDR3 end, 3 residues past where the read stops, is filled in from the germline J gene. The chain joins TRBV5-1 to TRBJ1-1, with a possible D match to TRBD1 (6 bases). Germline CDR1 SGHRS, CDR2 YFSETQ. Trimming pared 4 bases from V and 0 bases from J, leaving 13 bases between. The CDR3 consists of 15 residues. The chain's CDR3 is CASSLDRNMNTEAFF. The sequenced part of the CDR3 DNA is TGCGCCAGCAGCCTTGACAGGAATATGAACACTGAA.

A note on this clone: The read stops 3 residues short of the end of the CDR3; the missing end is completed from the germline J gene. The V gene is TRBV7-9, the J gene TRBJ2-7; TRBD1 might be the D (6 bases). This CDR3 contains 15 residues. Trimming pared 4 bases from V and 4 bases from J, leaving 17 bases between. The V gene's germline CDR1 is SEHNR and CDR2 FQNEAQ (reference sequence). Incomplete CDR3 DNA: TGTGCCAGCAGCTCCTCCCCAGGGGCGGTTTACGAG. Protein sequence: CASSSSPGAVYE. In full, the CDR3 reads CASSSSPGAVYEQYF. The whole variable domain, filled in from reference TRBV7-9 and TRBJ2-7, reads DTGVSQNPRHKITKRGQNVTFRCDPISEHNRLYWYRQTLGQGPEFLTYFQNEAQLEKSRLLSDRFSAERPKGSFSTLEIQRTEQGDSAMYLCASSSSPGAVYEQYFGPGTRLTVT.

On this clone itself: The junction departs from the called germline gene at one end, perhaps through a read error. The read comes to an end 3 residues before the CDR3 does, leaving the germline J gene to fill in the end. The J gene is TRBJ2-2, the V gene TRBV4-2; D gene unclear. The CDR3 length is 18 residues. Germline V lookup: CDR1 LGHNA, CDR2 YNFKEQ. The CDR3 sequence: CASSQEGQLHYNTGELFF. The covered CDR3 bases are TGCGCCAGCAGCCAAGAAGGGCAACTCCATTACAACACCGGGGAG.

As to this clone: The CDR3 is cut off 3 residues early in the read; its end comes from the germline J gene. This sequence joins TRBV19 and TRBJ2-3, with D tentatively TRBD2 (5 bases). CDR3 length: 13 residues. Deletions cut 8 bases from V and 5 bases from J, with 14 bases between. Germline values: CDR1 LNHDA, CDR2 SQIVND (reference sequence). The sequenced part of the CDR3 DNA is TGTGCCAGTCGCCGGCGGGTAGAAGATACG. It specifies CASRRRVEDT. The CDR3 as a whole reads CASRRRVEDTQYF. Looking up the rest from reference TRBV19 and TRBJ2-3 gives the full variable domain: DGGITQSPKYLFRKEGQNVTLSCEQNLNHDAMYWYRQDPGQGLRLIYYSQIVNDFQKGDIAEGYSVSREKKESFPLTVTSAQKNPTAFYLCASRRRVEDTQYFGPGTRLTVL.

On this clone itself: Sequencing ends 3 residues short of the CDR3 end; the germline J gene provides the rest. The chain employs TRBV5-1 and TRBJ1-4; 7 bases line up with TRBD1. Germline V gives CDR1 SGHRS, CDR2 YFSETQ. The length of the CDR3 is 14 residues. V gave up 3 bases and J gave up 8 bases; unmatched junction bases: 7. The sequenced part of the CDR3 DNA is TGCGCCAGCAGCTCTACAGGGGTCGGGGAAAAA. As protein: CASSSTGVGEK. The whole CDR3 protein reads CASSSTGVGEKLFF.

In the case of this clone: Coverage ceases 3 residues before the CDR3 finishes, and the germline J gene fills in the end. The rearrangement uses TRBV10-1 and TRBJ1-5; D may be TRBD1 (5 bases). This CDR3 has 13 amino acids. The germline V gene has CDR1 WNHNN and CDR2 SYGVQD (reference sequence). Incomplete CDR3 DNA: TGCGCTCCCGGCGGGGGAAGCAATCAGCCC. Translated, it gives CAPGGGSNQP. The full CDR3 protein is CAPGGGSNQPQHF.

The covered CDR3 bases are TGCAGTGCTACGGTAACTAGCGGCGAG. It encodes CSATVTSGE. The CDR3 in full is CSATVTSGEQYF. V gene TRBV20-1 combines with J gene TRBJ2-7, with 8 positions matching TRBD2. The read ends 3 residues shy of where the CDR3 ends; the end is completed using the germline J gene. The CDR3 length is 12 residues. Trimming removed 4 bases from V and 6 bases from J; junction bases left unmatched: 5. Germline loops: CDR1 DFQATT, CDR2 SNEGSKA (reference sequence).

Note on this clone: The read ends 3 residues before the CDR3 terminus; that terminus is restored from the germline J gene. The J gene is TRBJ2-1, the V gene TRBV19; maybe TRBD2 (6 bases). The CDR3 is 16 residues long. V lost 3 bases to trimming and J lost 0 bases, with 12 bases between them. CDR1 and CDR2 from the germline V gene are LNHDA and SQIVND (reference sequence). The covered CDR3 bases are TGTGCCAGTAGTATGGGACTGCTAAGCTCCTACAATGAG. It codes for CASSMGLLSSYNE. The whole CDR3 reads CASSMGLLSSYNEQFF.

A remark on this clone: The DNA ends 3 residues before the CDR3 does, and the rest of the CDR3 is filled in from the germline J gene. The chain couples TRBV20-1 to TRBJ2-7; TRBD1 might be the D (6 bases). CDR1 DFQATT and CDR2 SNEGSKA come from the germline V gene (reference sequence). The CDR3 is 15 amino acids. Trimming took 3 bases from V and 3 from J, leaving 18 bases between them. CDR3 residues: CSARHSDSYIYEQYF. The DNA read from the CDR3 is TGCAGTGCTAGGCATTCGGACAGCTATATCTACGAG.

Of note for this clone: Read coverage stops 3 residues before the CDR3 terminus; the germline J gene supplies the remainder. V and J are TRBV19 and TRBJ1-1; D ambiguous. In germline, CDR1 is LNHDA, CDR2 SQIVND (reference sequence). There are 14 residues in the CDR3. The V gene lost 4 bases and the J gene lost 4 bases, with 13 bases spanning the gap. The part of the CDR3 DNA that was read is TGTGCCAGTAGTAACGGGGTGTGGGGCACTGAA. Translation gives CASSNGVWGTE. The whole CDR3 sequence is CASSNGVWGTEAFF.

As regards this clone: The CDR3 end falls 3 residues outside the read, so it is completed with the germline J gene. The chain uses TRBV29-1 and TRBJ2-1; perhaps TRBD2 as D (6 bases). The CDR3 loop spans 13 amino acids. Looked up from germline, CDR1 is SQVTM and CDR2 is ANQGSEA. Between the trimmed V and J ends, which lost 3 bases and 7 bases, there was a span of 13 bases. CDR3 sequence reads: CSVDGGWTNEQFF. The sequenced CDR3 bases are TGCAGCGTTGACGGGGGTTGGACAAATGAG.

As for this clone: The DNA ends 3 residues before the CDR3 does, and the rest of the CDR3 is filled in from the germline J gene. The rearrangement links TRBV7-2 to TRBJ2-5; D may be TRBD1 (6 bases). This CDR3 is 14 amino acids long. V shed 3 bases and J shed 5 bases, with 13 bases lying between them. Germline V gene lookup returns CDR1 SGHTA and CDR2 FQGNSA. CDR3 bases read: TGTGCCAGCAGCTTTTGGGGGCCTGGTGAGACC. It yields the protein CASSFWGPGET. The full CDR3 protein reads CASSFWGPGETQYF.

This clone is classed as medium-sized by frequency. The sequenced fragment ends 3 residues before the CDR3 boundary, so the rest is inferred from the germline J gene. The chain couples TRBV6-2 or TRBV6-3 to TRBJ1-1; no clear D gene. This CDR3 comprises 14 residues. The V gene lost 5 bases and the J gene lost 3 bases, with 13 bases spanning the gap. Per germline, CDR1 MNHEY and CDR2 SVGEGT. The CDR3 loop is CASSRYFGDTEAFF. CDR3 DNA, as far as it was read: TGTGCCAGCAGTCGATACTTCGGGGACACTGAA.

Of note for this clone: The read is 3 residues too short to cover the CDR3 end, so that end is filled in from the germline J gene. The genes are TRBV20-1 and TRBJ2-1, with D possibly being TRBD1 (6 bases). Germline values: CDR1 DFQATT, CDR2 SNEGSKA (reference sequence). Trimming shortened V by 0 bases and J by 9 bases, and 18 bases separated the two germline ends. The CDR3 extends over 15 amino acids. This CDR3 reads CSARDVRTAPLEQFF. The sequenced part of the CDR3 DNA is TGCAGTGCTAGAGATGTCAGGACAGCTCCCCTTGAG.

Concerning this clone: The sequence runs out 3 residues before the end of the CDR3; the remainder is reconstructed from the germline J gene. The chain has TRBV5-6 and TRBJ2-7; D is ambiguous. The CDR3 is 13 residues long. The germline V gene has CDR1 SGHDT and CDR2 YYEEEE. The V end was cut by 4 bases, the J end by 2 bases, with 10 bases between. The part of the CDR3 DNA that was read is TGTGCCAGCAGCACTTCTTTCCCCTACGAG. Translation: CASSTSFPYE. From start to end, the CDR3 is CASSTSFPYEQYF.

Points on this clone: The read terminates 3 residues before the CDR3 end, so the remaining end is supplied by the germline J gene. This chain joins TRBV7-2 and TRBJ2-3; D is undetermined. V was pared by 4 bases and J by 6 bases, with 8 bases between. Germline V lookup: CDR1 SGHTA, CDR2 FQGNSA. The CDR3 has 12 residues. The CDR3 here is CASSYPMDTQYF. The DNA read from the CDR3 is TGTGCCAGCAGCTACCCTATGGATACG.

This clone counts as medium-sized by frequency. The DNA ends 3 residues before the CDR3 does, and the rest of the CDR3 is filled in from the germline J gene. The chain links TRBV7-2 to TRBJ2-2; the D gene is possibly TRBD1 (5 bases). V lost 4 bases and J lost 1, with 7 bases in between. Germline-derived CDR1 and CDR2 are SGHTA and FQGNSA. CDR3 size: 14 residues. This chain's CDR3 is CASSYGQNTGELFF. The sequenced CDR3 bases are TGTGCCAGCAGCTACGGACAGAACACCGGGGAG.